Shown below are 29 T cell receptor beta chains from a single sample sequenced in a study of blood T cell repertoires in COVID-19. Produced via immunoSEQ multiplex PCR; TCRdb's table is partial and in-frame only. The sample records tens of thousands of clones, approximately 87% being singletons. The sequencing input was peripheral blood. The receptors shown here come from a woman aged 80 or over with acute or convalescent COVID-19.

This chain joins TRBV28 and TRBJ2-3; 8 bases map to TRBD2. Losses at the gene ends were 5 bases for V and 2 bases for J; bases not matched to a gene: 6. Looked up from germline, CDR1 is MDHEN and CDR2 is SYDVKM. The CDR3 extends over 15 amino acids. As DNA, the CDR3 is TGTGCCAGCAGTCCAGCTAGCGGGTACACAGATACGCAGTATTTT. Amino acids: CASSPASGYTDTQYF. Looking up the rest from reference TRBV28 and TRBJ2-3 gives the full variable domain: DVKVTQSSRYLVKRTGEKVFLECVQDMDHENMFWYRQDPGLGLRLIYFSYDVKMKEKGDIPEGYSVSREKKERFSLILESASTNQTSMYLCASSPASGYTDTQYFGPGTRLTVL.

V usage is TRBV7-7 and J usage is TRBJ2-5; 8 bases are a match to TRBD2. CDR1 and CDR2 (germline): SSHAT, FNYEAQ (reference sequence). Germline trimming cut 2 bases from V and 2 bases from J; bases unmatched to any gene: 4. This CDR3 is 15 amino acids long. The CDR3 sequence: CASSLKRETQETQYF. The CDR3 DNA follows: TGTGCCAGCAGCTTAAAGCGGGAGACTCAAGAGACCCAGTACTTC.

The chain employs TRBV5-1 and TRBJ2-1, with 15 bases aligning to TRBD2. The CDR3 runs to 19 residues. From germline, CDR1 is SGHRS and CDR2 YFSETQ. V was clipped by 4 bases and J by 2 bases; unmatched bases: 10. CDR3 bases: TGCGCCAGCAGCCCCGGACTAGCGGGAGGGTCCGCCCCCTACAATGAGCAGTTCTTC. Amino acids: CASSPGLAGGSAPYNEQFF.

V usage is TRBV5-1 and J usage is TRBJ2-2, with D possibly being TRBD2 (6 bases). The germline CDR1 and CDR2 sequences are SGHRS and YFSETQ. Trimming removed 5 bases from V and 3 bases from J, with 11 bases in between. The CDR3 is made up of 14 amino acids. The CDR3 protein is CASSYLADTGELFF. In nucleotides, the CDR3 is TGCGCCAGCAGTTATTTAGCGGACACCGGGGAGCTGTTTTTT.

V and J are TRBV6-6 and TRBJ2-1, with D maybe TRBD2 (5 bases). Germline V lookup: CDR1 MNHNY, CDR2 SVGAGI (reference sequence). The CDR3 consists of 13 residues. Trimming left V 5 bases short and J 9 bases short, with 14 bases between. CDR3 in DNA: TGTGCCAGCAGTGGCGGGCCGAGGCGTGAGCAGTTCTTC. It yields the protein CASSGGPRREQFF.

CDR3: CASSLETGTNSPLHF. The DNA for the CDR3 is TGTGCCAGCAGTCTCGAGACAGGGACTAATTCACCCCTCCACTTT. V gene TRBV11-2 combines with J gene TRBJ1-6; 7 bases map to TRBD1. The CDR3 is 15 amino acids. Trimming cost V 6 bases and J 6 bases; bases outside gene matches: 8. Germline CDR1 is SGHAT and CDR2 is FQNNGV. The full variable domain, its missing parts supplied by reference TRBV11-2 and TRBJ1-6, is EAGVAQSPRYKIIEKRQSVAFWCNPISGHATLYWYQQILGQGPKLLIQFQNNGVVDDSQLPKDRFSAERLKGVDSTLKIQPAKLEDSAVYLCASSLETGTNSPLHFGNGTRLTVT.

V and J are TRBV30 and TRBJ1-5; no firm D call. The CDR3 spans 13 residues. The germline V gene encodes CDR1 GTSNPN and CDR2 SVGIG (reference sequence). Between the trimmed V and J ends, which lost 0 bases and 4 bases, there was a span of 7 bases. For the CDR3, the DNA is TGTGCCTGGAGTGTAGGAGGGAATCAGCCCCAGCATTTT. Translating it yields CAWSVGGNQPQHF.

This sequence joins TRBV9 and TRBJ1-5; D uncertain. The CDR3 is 14 residues long. The V end lost 4 bases, the J end lost 6 bases, and 14 bases lay between the germline ends. Germline CDR1 and CDR2: SGDLS and YYNGEE. The CDR3 nucleotides are TGTGCCAGCAGCCCTCAGGTCGGAGGTCAGCCCCAGCATTTT. Translating it yields CASSPQVGGQPQHF.

The chain recombines TRBV29-1 with TRBJ2-2; 9 positions agree with TRBD1. The CDR3 contains 13 residues. V gave up 7 bases and J gave up 8 bases; unmatched junction bases: 8. Germline V gene data show CDR1 as SQVTM and CDR2 as ANQGSEA. CDR3 in amino acids: CSAIQGAEGELFF. The CDR3 DNA follows: TGCAGCGCTATACAGGGGGCCGAAGGGGAGCTGTTTTTT.

The chain has TRBV10-3 and TRBJ1-1; D is unclear. V dropped 4 bases and J dropped 1 base, with 7 bases sitting between them. Germline V lookup: CDR1 ENHRY, CDR2 SYGVKD. The CDR3 is 13 residues long. The CDR3 loop reads CAISAAGNTEAFF. The CDR3 DNA sequence: TGTGCCATCAGTGCGGCGGGGAACACTGAAGCTTTCTTT.

The chain employs TRBV18 and TRBJ1-4, with a weak D call TRBD1 (6 bases). The V end was cut by 3 bases, the J end by 0 bases, with 11 bases between. The CDR3 totals 16 residues. The germline CDR1 and CDR2 sequences are KGHSH and LQKENI. The CDR3 reads CASSPDSFSTNEKLFF. The CDR3 nucleotides are TGTGCCAGCTCACCGGACAGCTTCTCAACTAATGAAAAACTGTTTTTT.

This clone was counted once. The chain has TRBV19 and TRBJ1-1; D uncertain. This CDR3 has 15 amino acids. CDR1 LNHDA and CDR2 SQIVND come from the germline V gene (reference sequence). Trimming shortened V by 9 bases and J by 0 bases, and 17 bases separated the two germline ends. The CDR3 reads CASSTARPMNTEAFF. For the CDR3, the DNA is TGTGCCAGCAGCACAGCACGGCCCATGAACACTGAAGCTTTCTTT.

The gene calls are TRBV4-1 and TRBJ2-2; 12 bases are shared with TRBD1. The CDR3 has 18 amino acids. CDR1 is MGHRA, CDR2 YSYEKL, per germline. Trimming removed 9 bases from V and 3 bases from J; junction bases left unmatched: 14. This CDR3 is CASKAAGTGGADTGELFF. DNA for the CDR3: TGCGCCAGTAAAGCAGCCGGGACAGGGGGCGCGGACACCGGGGAGCTGTTTTTT.

V usage is TRBV3-1 (or the pseudogene TRBV3-2) and J usage is TRBJ2-3, with 8 bases aligning to TRBD2. The germline CDR1 and CDR2 sequences are LGHDT and YNNKEL (reference sequence). This CDR3 is built from 16 residues. J gave up 4 bases and V 1 base, and 7 bases lay outside the gene matches. The CDR3 loop is CASSQAGGFGADTQYF. The CDR3 DNA sequence: TGTGCCAGCAGCCAAGCGGGGGGGTTTGGAGCAGATACGCAGTATTTT.

The gene calls are TRBV3-1 (or the pseudogene TRBV3-2) and TRBJ1-1; TRBD1 might be the D (5 bases). CDR3 length: 14 residues. V was pared by 1 base and J by 4 bases, with 10 bases between. CDR1 and CDR2 (germline): LGHDT, YNNKEL (reference sequence). The CDR3 is CASSQGVGATEAFF. As DNA, the CDR3 is TGTGCCAGCAGCCAAGGAGTAGGGGCCACTGAAGCTTTCTTT.

This chain joins TRBV5-4 and TRBJ1-1; 7 nucleotides line up with TRBD1. J gave up 0 bases and V 4 bases, and 3 bases lay outside the gene matches. This CDR3 comprises 14 residues. CDR1 and CDR2 from the germline V gene are SGHNT and YYREEE (reference sequence). The CDR3 is CASSRGQLNTEAFF. CDR3 nucleotides: TGTGCCAGCAGCCGGGGACAGTTGAACACTGAAGCTTTCTTT.

V gene TRBV12-5 combines with J gene TRBJ1-1; 12 bases map to TRBD1. Germline CDR1 and CDR2: LGHNT and FRNRAP. The J segment lost 6 bases and the V segment lost 1 base, leaving 6 bases of the junction unmatched. The CDR3 sequence is 16 residues long. The DNA for the CDR3 is TGTGCTAGTGGTTTGGCGCTGGGACAGGGGGCGGCTGAAGCTTTCTTT. It translates to CASGLALGQGAAEAFF.

The genes are TRBV2 and TRBJ2-5; perhaps TRBD1 as D (5 bases). The CDR3 totals 15 residues. The ends were cut back, 8 bases at V and 4 bases at J, with 20 bases in the middle. Germline V gives CDR1 SNHLY, CDR2 FYNNEI. The CDR3 loop reads CASEAIGAVGETQYF. CDR3 nucleotides: TGTGCCAGCGAGGCTATTGGGGCAGTTGGAGAGACCCAGTACTTC.

The gene calls are TRBV5-1 and TRBJ1-1, with D possibly being TRBD1 (6 bases). This CDR3 is built from 14 residues. V shed 0 bases and J shed 3 bases, with 9 bases lying between them. The V gene's germline CDR1 is SGHRS and CDR2 YFSETQ. The CDR3 sequence is CASSLGSGDTEAFF. CDR3 sequence (DNA): TGCGCCAGCAGCTTGGGTTCAGGGGACACTGAAGCTTTCTTT. Filled out from reference TRBV5-1 and TRBJ1-1, the complete variable domain reads KAGVTQTPRYLIKTRGQQVTLSCSPISGHRSVSWYQQTPGQGLQFLFEYFSETQRNKGNFPGRFSGRQFSNSRSEMNVSTLELGDSALYLCASSLGSGDTEAFFGQGTRLTVV.

The chain combines TRBV14 with TRBJ1-4; 8 positions match TRBD1. The CDR3 has 15 residues. Germline CDR1 and CDR2: SGHDN and FVKESK. J lost 8 bases, V lost 1 base, and 6 bases had no gene match. CDR3 nucleotide sequence: TGTGCCAGCAGCCAAGCTTCGGACAGGGTGGAAAAACTGTTTTTT. Protein sequence: CASSQASDRVEKLFF.

V and J are TRBV12-5 and TRBJ1-2; maybe TRBD1 (5 bases). CDR1 and CDR2 from the germline V gene are LGHNT and FRNRAP. Trimming left V 2 bases short and J 8 bases short, with 18 bases between. The CDR3 loop spans 15 amino acids. CDR3 sequence reads: CASGLPLQTDGGYTF. CDR3 DNA: TGTGCTAGTGGTTTGCCCCTACAGACAGACGGAGGCTACACCTTC.

V gene TRBV3-1 (or the pseudogene TRBV3-2) combines with J gene TRBJ2-5; D possibly corresponds to TRBD2 (6 bases). Trimming took off 2 bases at V and 5 bases at J, with 9 bases between the two ends. The CDR3 is made up of 13 amino acids. Germline loops: CDR1 LGHDT, CDR2 YNNKEL (reference sequence). CDR3 nucleotides: TGTGCCAGCAGCCAAAGAGCGGGTGAGACCCAGTACTTC. The encoded protein is CASSQRAGETQYF.

Regarding this clone: One junction end disagrees with the germline gene, perhaps due to a read error. V usage is TRBV9 and J usage is TRBJ1-1, with D perhaps TRBD1 (6 bases). CDR3 length: 16 residues. Germline-derived CDR1 and CDR2 are SGDLS and YYNGEE. The CDR3 loop reads CARSASGGGMNTEAFF. The CDR3 DNA reads as TGTGCCCGCAGCGCCTCGGGGGGGGGCATGAACACTGAAGCTTTCTTT.

The chain carries TRBV11-2 and TRBJ2-3; 13 bases line up with TRBD2. With V trimmed by 5 bases and J by 2 bases, 10 bases remained unmatched. Looked up from germline, CDR1 is SGHAT and CDR2 is FQNNGV. CDR3 length: 18 residues. CDR3 sequence reads: CASSPGLAGEPVTDTQYF. CDR3 coding DNA: TGTGCCAGCAGCCCCGGACTAGCGGGAGAGCCGGTCACAGATACGCAGTATTTT.

V is TRBV10-3 and J is TRBJ1-4; TRBD1 matches at 11 bases. V shed 4 bases, J shed 6 bases, and the junction held 7 bases outside the gene matches. The germline CDR1 and CDR2 sequences are ENHRY and SYGVKD. The CDR3 is made up of 16 amino acids. The CDR3, as DNA: TGTGCCATCAGTGCAAATCCGGGACAGGGGGATGAAAAACTGTTTTTT. Its protein product is CAISANPGQGDEKLFF.

This chain connects TRBV11-1 to TRBJ2-1; D may be TRBD2 (5 bases). The length of the CDR3 is 13 residues. Germline V CDR1 and CDR2: SGHAT, FQDESV (reference sequence). Trimming removed 4 bases at V and 9 bases at J, with 13 bases between. The CDR3 DNA reads TGTGCCAGCAGCTGGTCCAGAAGCGGTGAGCAGTTCTTC. Encoded protein: CASSWSRSGEQFF.

This chain connects TRBV6-6 to TRBJ1-2; 11 positions agree with TRBD1. Trimming cost V 6 bases and J 4 bases; bases outside gene matches: 10. This CDR3 comprises 16 residues. Germline V gene lookup returns CDR1 MNHNY and CDR2 SVGAGI (reference sequence). The DNA for the CDR3 is TGTGCCAGCAGCCAGGACAGGGGGCGGTCGAGCTATGGCTACACCTTC. The encoded protein is CASSQDRGRSSYGYTF.

This chain joins TRBV6-6 and TRBJ2-2; no reliable D call. CDR3 size: 14 residues. The germline gives CDR1 MNHNY, CDR2 SVGAGI (reference sequence). Trimming cost V 8 bases and J 2 bases, with 12 bases left between them. CDR3 bases: TGTGCCAGCTCAGGATCCAGAAACACCGGGGAGCTGTTTTTT. Its translation: CASSGSRNTGELFF.

This rearrangement joins TRBV19 to TRBJ2-2; TRBD2 aligns across 13 bases. The CDR3 covers 17 residues. In germline, CDR1 is LNHDA, CDR2 SQIVND (reference sequence). V gave up 9 bases and J gave up 5 bases; unmatched junction bases: 12. The CDR3 DNA follows: TGTGCCAGCGAACTAGCGGGGGGGCCTGTTGGAACCGGGGAGCTGTTTTTT. It yields the protein CASELAGGPVGTGELFF.